The source of this T cell receptor (beta chain) is a study of blood T cell repertoires in COVID-19. Germline assignment: CDR1 KGHSH and CDR2 LQKENI. The CDR3 extends over 14 amino acids. The V end was cut by 0 bases, the J end by 8 bases, with 10 bases between. Clones were sequenced by immunoSEQ multiplex PCR, and TCRdb holds only the in-frame ones, with some missing. Of just over 300,000 clones in the sample, around 87% were seen once. Cohorts were based on clinical histories the participants reported. The source material was PBMCs or T cells enriched from blood (not recorded which). This sequence joins TRBV18 and TRBJ1-4; D perhaps matches TRBD1 (5 bases). The TCR originated in a woman younger than 30 with acute COVID-19. CDR3 nucleotides: TGTGCCAGCTCACCACCGGGGGGAGGAGAAAAACTGTTTTTT. It encodes CASSPPGGGEKLFF. Filled out from reference TRBV18 and TRBJ1-4, the complete variable domain reads NAGVMQNPRHLVRRRGQEARLRCSPMKGHSHVYWYRQLPEEGLKFMVYLQKENIIDESGMPKERFSAEFPKEGPSILRIQQVVRGDSAAYFCASSPPGGGEKLFFGSGTQLSVL.